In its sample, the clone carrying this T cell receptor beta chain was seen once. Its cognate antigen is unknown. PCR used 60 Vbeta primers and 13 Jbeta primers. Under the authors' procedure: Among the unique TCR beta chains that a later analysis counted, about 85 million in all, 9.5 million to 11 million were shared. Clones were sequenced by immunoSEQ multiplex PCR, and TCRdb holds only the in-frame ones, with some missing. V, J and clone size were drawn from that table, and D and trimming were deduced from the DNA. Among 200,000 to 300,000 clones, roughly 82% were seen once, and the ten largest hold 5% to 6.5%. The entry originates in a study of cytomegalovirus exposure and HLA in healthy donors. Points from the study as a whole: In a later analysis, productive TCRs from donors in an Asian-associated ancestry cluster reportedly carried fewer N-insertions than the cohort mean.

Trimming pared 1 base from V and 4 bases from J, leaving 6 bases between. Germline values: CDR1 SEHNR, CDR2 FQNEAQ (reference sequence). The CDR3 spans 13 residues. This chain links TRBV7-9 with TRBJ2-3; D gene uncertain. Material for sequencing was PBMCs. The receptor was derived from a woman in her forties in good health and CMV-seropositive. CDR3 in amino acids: CASSLVVPDTQYF. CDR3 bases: TGTGCCAGCAGCTTAGTCGTCCCAGATACGCAGTATTTT.